The entry below gives a single T cell receptor beta chain sequence along with its context. Its binding antigen is unknown. No much larger clonotype is one base removed from it; base qualities were not supplied. The sample originates from a study of blood T cell repertoires in COVID-19 (dated by TCRdb to the early 2020s). As for the study more broadly: Collaborator samples came from the United States, Italy and Spain and covered acute and convalescent phases of COVID-19. Where HLA class I and class II types were available, the types were taken from metadata supplied by the sample provider, not from assay-based typing. The material from the prospective study consisted of cDNA or gDNA derived from T cells, B-cell-depleted T cells, or PBMCs. A de-identified subject ID, COVID-19 status, age in years and sex were almost always included in the sample metadata. The repertoires were released in a freely available public database intended as a resource for research on the immune response to SARS-CoV-2. Samples came from the ongoing ImmuneRACE study (first 160 participants) plus 1,254 subjects from 6 global collaborators. Subjects who had been exposed to COVID-19, were actively infected with it, or had recovered from it provided the deeply sampled blood TCRbeta repertoires that made up the dataset. What the authors observed across the whole study: Clinical and demographic metadata were provided uncurated, with the amount varying by source and participant.

TCRbeta CDR3 regions were amplified from genomic DNA using the immunoSEQ Assay, a bias-controlled multiplex PCR. The paper's data handling went like this. The number of nucleated cells in each sample was estimated from the amplification of reference gene primers within the assay. To quantify the absolute abundance of each unique TCRbeta CDR3 rearrangement, sequence reads were collapsed and filtered. For each sample, productive Simpson clonality was calculated as the square root of Simpson's diversity index over productive rearrangements. TCRdb holds this immuneACCESS table with in-frame rearrangements only. Some clones are missing; in checked studies, unresolved V genes explain under half, and the rest has no known cause. That table supplies the V and J calls and clone size; D and trimming were determined from the DNA. Here the sample has about 83,000 clones; about 92% occur a single time. Together, the top ten hold approximately 16% of the sample.

Counted from cysteine to phenylalanine, this CDR3 has 15 amino acids. Only the CDR3 portion is preserved as DNA: 45 bases, with reading frame beginning at the first base. As encoded in the germline V gene, CDR1 is KGHSH while CDR2 is LQKENI. Trimming takes 3 bases from V and 1 base from J, and the germline ends sit 12 bases apart. Each collaborating institution followed its own protocols to collect whole blood in K2EDTA tubes. For TCRbeta analysis, collaborators shipped samples as frozen whole blood, isolated PBMCs, or DNA extracted from either of those sample types. The receptor comes from a woman aged 80 or over with active or convalescent COVID-19. This chain joins TRBV18 to TRBJ2-5, and the D gene may be TRBD1, 6 bases matching. Sequenced: peripheral blood. At the DNA level, the sequence is TGTGCCAGCTCACCTCCAGGGGCTAGCCAAGAGACCCAGTACTTC. Its translation is CASSPPGASQETQYF.